This TCR beta chain originates from a study of PD-L1 blockade in urothelial cancer. Produced via immunoSEQ multiplex PCR; TCRdb's table is partial and in-frame only. The sample holds more than 35,000 clones, 80% to 95% seen once. The ends were cut back, 1 base at V and 4 bases at J, with 13 bases in the middle. Germline CDR1 reads LGHNT; CDR2 reads FRNRAP. The CDR3 has 15 amino acids. This clone occurred a few times. The sequence derives from a man aged 65 to 85 with urothelial cancer. The chain carries TRBV12-5 and TRBJ1-1; D gene uncertain. Sequences were derived from PBMCs, sampled around atezolizumab (anti-PD-L1) treatment. CDR3 region: CASGLDPALGTEAFF. CDR3 sequence (DNA): TGTGCTAGTGGTTTGGATCCAGCGTTGGGCACTGAAGCTTTCTTT.